Below are 17 T cell receptor beta chains sequenced from a single sample in a study of T cells after yellow fever vaccination. MiXCR, run by TCRdb on the 5' RACE reads, gives a single entry per CDR3 protein. This table holds under 300,000 distinct CDR3 sequences, 6.5% to 7.5% found once. Here the sequenced sample was CD4+ T cells sorted from PBMCs, taken on the day of the yellow fever booster vaccination. All receptors derive from a man aged 25-40 years who received the YFV17D yellow fever vaccine.

This clonotype has at least ten counts. The chain couples TRBV7-2 to TRBJ2-5; TRBD2 agrees at 11 bases. The germline CDR1 and CDR2 sequences are SGHTA and FQGNSA. This CDR3 has 16 residues. V lost 1 base and J lost 2; bases outside the gene matches: 3. The CDR3 nucleotides are TGTGCCAGCAGCTTAGTTCCTAGCGGGGGGCAAGAGACCCAGTACTTC. This gives the protein CASSLVPSGGQETQYF.

The chain has TRBV6-2 or TRBV6-3 and TRBJ1-1; 7 nucleotides line up with TRBD1. CDR1 is MNHEY, CDR2 SVGEGT, per germline. This CDR3 contains 15 residues. The V and J ends lost 6 bases and 0 bases, in that order; junction bases with no gene match: 7. CDR3: CASSLQTGVNTEAFF. CDR3 coding DNA: TGTGCCAGCAGCCTCCAAACAGGGGTGAACACTGAAGCTTTCTTT.

This chain joins TRBV5-1 and TRBJ1-2; 8 positions agree with TRBD1. Germline assignment: CDR1 SGHRS and CDR2 YFSETQ. The CDR3 sequence is 15 residues long. The V gene end was trimmed by 4 bases and the J gene end by 2 bases; junction bases not matched to a gene: 7. The CDR3 region is CASSAGGTINYGYTF. CDR3 nucleotides: TGCGCCAGCAGCGCAGGGGGCACCATCAACTATGGCTACACCTTC.

This clonotype showed up many times. This CDR3 is CASSSTGTGSNEQYF. DNA for the CDR3: TGCGCCAGCAGCAGCACCGGGACAGGGAGCAACGAGCAGTACTTC. V usage is TRBV5-1 and J usage is TRBJ2-7, with TRBD1 matching over 9 bases. The CDR3 is made up of 15 amino acids. J gave up 5 bases and V 4 bases, and 10 bases lay outside the gene matches. Germline V lookup: CDR1 SGHRS, CDR2 YFSETQ.

There are many counts of this clonotype. The J gene is TRBJ2-3, the V gene TRBV7-2; 9 bases are shared with TRBD2. Germline CDR1 and CDR2: SGHTA and FQGNSA. Germline trimming cut 7 bases from V and 2 bases from J; bases unmatched to any gene: 1. There are 13 residues in the CDR3. The DNA of the CDR3 is TGTGCCAGCACTAGCGGGATCACAGATACGCAGTATTTT. Amino acid sequence: CASTSGITDTQYF.

This clonotype has a handful of counts. The J gene is TRBJ2-7, the V gene TRBV12-3 or TRBV12-4; D is possibly TRBD2 (6 bases). V lost 3 bases, J lost 7 bases, and 16 bases lay in between. This CDR3 has 14 residues. The CDR3 sequence is CASSFAGQGREQYF. CDR3 DNA sequence: TGTGCCAGCAGTTTTGCGGGGCAAGGGAGGGAGCAGTACTTC.

This clonotype came up a few times. The V call is TRBV10-3, the J call TRBJ2-6, with D unresolved. The ends were cut back, 4 bases at V and 2 bases at J, with 9 bases in the middle. Looked up from germline, CDR1 is ENHRY and CDR2 is SYGVKD. The CDR3 has 15 amino acids. CDR3 DNA sequence: TGTGCCATCAGTGTTGGGCAGCCTGGGGCCAACGTCCTGACTTTC. Its translation is CAISVGQPGANVLTF.

This clonotype was counted many times. This chain connects TRBV7-9 to TRBJ2-2; TRBD2 might be the D (6 bases). Germline V CDR1 and CDR2: SEHNR, FQNEAQ (reference sequence). The germline V and J ends were trimmed by 5 bases and 9 bases, with 19 bases remaining between them. The CDR3 contains 15 residues. CDR3 bases: TGTGCCAGCAGCATGGGACTGGGAATAGGCCGGGAGCTGTTTTTT. The encoded protein is CASSMGLGIGRELFF.

As to this clonotype: A much larger clone differs by one base, so this may be a read error. This rearrangement joins TRBV12-3 or TRBV12-4 to TRBJ2-1, with D possibly being TRBD1 (6 bases). The ends were cut back, 9 bases at V and 3 bases at J, with 9 bases in the middle. The CDR3 length is 12 residues. The CDR3 DNA reads as TGTGCCAGTCGACAGGTCTACAATGAGCAGTTCTTC. Its translation is CASRQVYNEQFF.

Concerning this clonotype: This sequence may be a read error, since a much larger clone differs from it by one base. The chain joins TRBV14 to TRBJ2-7; 10 nucleotides align to TRBD1. Germline CDR1 is SGHDN and CDR2 is FVKESK. The CDR3 totals 14 residues. The DNA of the CDR3 is TGTGCCAGCAGCCGCCGGGACAGGGGCTACCAGCAGTACTTC. Protein product: CASSRRDRGYQQYF.

The chain couples TRBV6-1 to TRBJ1-3; 7 bases fit TRBD1. Losses at the gene ends were 6 bases for V and 6 bases for J; bases not matched to a gene: 5. From germline, CDR1 is MNHNS and CDR2 SASEGT. CDR3 length: 13 amino acids. The CDR3 reads CASRETGKNTIYF. DNA of the CDR3: TGTGCCAGCAGAGAGACAGGGAAAAACACCATATATTTT.

The genes are TRBV5-1 and TRBJ2-3; 9 bases are a match to TRBD1. Germline CDR1 reads SGHRS; CDR2 reads YFSETQ. This CDR3 is 14 amino acids long. Losses at the gene ends were 4 bases for V and 4 bases for J; bases not matched to a gene: 4. CDR3 loop: CASSGTGNPDTQYF. The CDR3 DNA reads TGCGCCAGCAGCGGGACAGGGAACCCAGATACGCAGTATTTT.

This clonotype was counted ten times or more. This chain links TRBV7-2 with TRBJ1-2; TRBD1 matches 9 bases. V shed 3 bases, J shed 4 bases, and the junction held 6 bases outside the gene matches. Germline CDR1 reads SGHTA; CDR2 reads FQGNSA. The CDR3 length is 15 residues. The CDR3, as DNA: TGTGCCAGCAGCTTCGGACAGGGGCACCCCTATGGCTACACCTTC. Protein: CASSFGQGHPYGYTF.

This clonotype appeared many times. J is TRBJ2-3 and V is TRBV10-3; D possibly corresponds to TRBD2 (5 bases). Trimming pared 8 bases from V and 0 bases from J, leaving 15 bases between. This CDR3 region has 15 residues. Germline V gene data show CDR1 as ENHRY and CDR2 as SYGVKD. DNA for the CDR3: TGTGCCATCGGTCCAGCGGCCTCTAGCACAGATACGCAGTATTTT. This codes for CAIGPAASSTDTQYF.

This CDR3 reads CASSHGGRVDTEAFF. CDR3 nucleotides: TGCGCCAGCAGCCACGGGGGCAGGGTTGACACTGAAGCTTTCTTT. V gene TRBV5-1 combines with J gene TRBJ1-1, with D possibly TRBD1 on 6 matching bases. Trimming cost V 4 bases and J 3 bases, with 16 bases left between them. CDR1 is SGHRS and CDR2 is YFSETQ in the germline V gene. CDR3 length equals 15 residues.

The chain carries TRBV28 and TRBJ2-1; D unclear. The V gene's germline CDR1 is MDHEN and CDR2 SYDVKM. Trimming stripped 2 bases from V and 8 bases from J, with 7 bases between. This CDR3 region has 12 residues. The CDR3 DNA is TGTGCCAGCAGTTTAAGGATGGATGAGCAGTTCTTC. This codes for CASSLRMDEQFF.

The chain is built from TRBV20-1 and TRBJ2-4, with TRBD2 matching 14 bases. The CDR3 consists of 17 residues. V lost 1 base and J lost 7; bases outside the gene matches: 9. Germline V lookup: CDR1 DFQATT, CDR2 SNEGSKA (reference sequence). This CDR3 is CSARGLGLAGEDNIQYF. The DNA of the CDR3 is TGCAGTGCTAGAGGGTTGGGACTAGCGGGAGAGGATAACATTCAGTACTTC.